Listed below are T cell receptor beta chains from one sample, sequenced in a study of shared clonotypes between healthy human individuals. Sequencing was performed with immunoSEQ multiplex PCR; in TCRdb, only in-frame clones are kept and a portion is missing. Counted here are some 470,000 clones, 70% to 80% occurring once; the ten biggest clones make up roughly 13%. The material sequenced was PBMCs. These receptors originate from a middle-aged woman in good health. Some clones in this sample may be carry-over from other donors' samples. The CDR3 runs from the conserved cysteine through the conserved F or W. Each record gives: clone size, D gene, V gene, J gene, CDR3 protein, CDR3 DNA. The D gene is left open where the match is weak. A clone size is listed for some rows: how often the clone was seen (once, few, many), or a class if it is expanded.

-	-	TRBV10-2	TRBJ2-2	CASKRGREGLLDTGELFF	TGCGCCAGCAAAAGGGGCAGAGAGGGGTTGTTGGACACCGGGGAGCTGTTTTTT
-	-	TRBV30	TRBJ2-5	CAGTDGDRETQYF	TGTGCCGGAACGGACGGTGACAGGGAGACCCAGTACTTC
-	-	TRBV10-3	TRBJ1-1	CAITVDANTEAFF	TGTGCCATCACCGTCGACGCGAACACTGAAGCTTTCTTT
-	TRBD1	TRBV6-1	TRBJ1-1	CASKPGQPYTEAFF	TGTGCCAGCAAACCGGGACAGCCTTACACTGAAGCTTTCTTT
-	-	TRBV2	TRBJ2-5	CACSRDSQETQYF	TGTGCCTGCAGTAGGGACTCTCAAGAGACCCAGTACTTC
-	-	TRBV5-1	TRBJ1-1	CASSVDWDRRYTEAFF	TGCGCCAGCAGCGTAGACTGGGACCGGAGGTACACTGAAGCTTTCTTT
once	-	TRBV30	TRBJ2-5	CAWTRDLETQYF	TGTGCCTGGACGAGGGATTTGGAGACCCAGTACTTC
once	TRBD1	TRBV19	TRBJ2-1	CASYPGTGFFEQFF	TGTGCCTCCTACCCCGGGACAGGGTTTTTTGAGCAGTTCTTC
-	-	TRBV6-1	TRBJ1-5	CASSYRTANQPQHF	TGTGCCAGCAGCTATAGGACGGCCAATCAGCCCCAGCATTTT
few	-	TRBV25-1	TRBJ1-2	CARIRDSLSGYTF	TGTGCCAGAATTCGAGACAGTTTGAGTGGCTACACCTTC
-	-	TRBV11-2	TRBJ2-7	CASSLDPPVFLGNEQYF	TGTGCCAGCAGCTTAGATCCCCCGGTTTTTCTAGGGAACGAGCAGTACTTC
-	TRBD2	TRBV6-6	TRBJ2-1	CASSYSGTSGRGEQFF	TGTGCCAGCAGTTACTCGGGGACTAGCGGGAGAGGCGAGCAGTTCTTC
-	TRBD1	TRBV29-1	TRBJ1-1	CSVAGTANTEAFF	TGCAGCGTAGCCGGGACAGCGAACACTGAAGCTTTCTTT
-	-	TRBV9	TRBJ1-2	CASSGAYMNYGYTF	TGTGCCAGCAGCGGAGCCTATATGAACTATGGCTACACCTTC
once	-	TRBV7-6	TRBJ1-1	CASSQALNTEAFF	TGTGCCAGCAGCCAGGCCCTGAACACTGAAGCTTTCTTT
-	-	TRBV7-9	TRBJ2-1	CASRVSYNEQFF	TGTGCCAGCCGGGTATCCTACAATGAGCAGTTCTTC
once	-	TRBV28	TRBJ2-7	CASSFPTALGPQYF	TGTGCCAGCAGTTTTCCCACCGCCCTCGGGCCGCAGTACTTC
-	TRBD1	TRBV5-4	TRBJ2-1	CASSFGDRNNEQFF	TGTGCCAGCAGCTTTGGGGACAGAAACAATGAGCAGTTCTTC
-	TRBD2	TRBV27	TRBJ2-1	CASSSGTSGNNEQFF	TGTGCCAGCAGTTCCGGGACTAGCGGAAACAATGAGCAGTTCTTC
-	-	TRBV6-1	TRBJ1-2	CASSEDRVHPYGYTF	TGTGCCAGCAGTGAAGACAGGGTCCACCCCTATGGCTACACCTTC